This is a list of T cell receptor beta chains from one sample in a study of shared clonotypes between healthy human individuals. Generated by immunoSEQ multiplex PCR, the TCRdb table keeps only in-frame clones and is missing some. The sample holds approximately 2,000,000 clones; around 90% are singletons and the top ten take 0.37%. Sequencing input: naive CD4+ T cells from PBMCs. These receptors originate from a man aged 18 to 30 in good health. Some clones in this sample may be carry-over from other donors' samples. The CDR3 runs from the conserved cysteine through the conserved F or W. The D gene is left open where the match is weak.

CASSYSSSYEQYF	TGCGCCAGCAGCTATAGTTCCTCCTACGAGCAGTACTTC	TRBV5-1	TRBJ2-7	.
CASSSPGGIQYF	TGTGCCAGCAGTTCCCCGGGGGGCATTCAGTACTTC	TRBV6-5	TRBJ2-4	TRBD2
CASSLAGRGYYGYTF	TGTGCCAGCAGCTTAGCGGGCAGAGGTTACTATGGCTACACCTTC	TRBV7-8	TRBJ1-2	.
CASSFRVTSYNEQFF	TGTGCCAGCAGCTTTAGGGTTACGTCCTACAATGAGCAGTTCTTC	TRBV5-4	TRBJ2-1	.
CASIPDRAPTNYGYTF	TGTGCCAGCATCCCCGACAGGGCGCCCACTAACTATGGCTACACCTTC	TRBV2	TRBJ1-2	TRBD1
CASREQGAFAEAFF	TGTGCCAGCAGAGAACAGGGGGCTTTCGCTGAAGCTTTCTTT	TRBV6-5	TRBJ1-1	TRBD1
CAWSFAQETQYF	TGTGCCTGGAGTTTTGCACAAGAGACCCAGTACTTC	TRBV30	TRBJ2-5	.
CASSSGTTQFF	TGTGCCAGCAGTTCCGGGACTACTCAGTTCTTC	TRBV6-5	TRBJ2-1	TRBD2
CASSFLTGPPAAEAFF	TGTGCCAGCAGCTTTCTTACGGGGCCTCCGGCGGCTGAAGCTTTCTTT	TRBV7-6	TRBJ1-1	.
CASSLGSRNTGELFF	TGTGCCAGCAGTTTGGGAAGCCGGAACACCGGGGAGCTGTTTTTT	TRBV6-6	TRBJ2-2	.
CASSHKGAAFF	TGTGCCAGCAGTCACAAGGGGGCGGCTTTCTTT	TRBV28	TRBJ1-1	TRBD1
CASSFASETQYF	TGTGCCAGCAGCTTTGCGTCAGAGACCCAGTACTTC	TRBV7-9	TRBJ2-5	.
CASSGLAGASDTQYF	TGTGCCAGCAGCGGACTAGCGGGAGCATCGGATACGCAGTATTTT	TRBV6-5	TRBJ2-3	TRBD2
CASSPQRYYNEQFF	TGCGCCAGCAGTCCCCAGCGTTACTACAATGAGCAGTTCTTC	TRBV10-1	TRBJ2-1	.
CASSLAVLYTEAFF	TGTGCCAGCAGCTTAGCGGTTCTGTACACTGAAGCTTTCTTT	TRBV7-2	TRBJ1-1	.
CSVIGAATNEKLFF	TGCAGCGTTATTGGGGCCGCAACTAATGAAAAACTGTTTTTT	TRBV29-1	TRBJ1-4	.
CATSRRSMDSNYGYTF	TGTGCCACCAGCAGAAGGTCCATGGACAGTAACTATGGCTACACCTTC	TRBV15	TRBJ1-2	.
CASSFGHSDTQYF	TGTGCCAGCAGCTTTGGCCATTCAGATACGCAGTATTTT	TRBV11-2	TRBJ2-3	.
CASSPRLAASTDTQYF	TGTGCCAGTAGTCCCCGACTAGCGGCTAGCACAGATACGCAGTATTTT	TRBV19	TRBJ2-3	TRBD2
CASSPLGSREQFF	TGCGCCAGCAGCCCTCTAGGTTCGCGGGAGCAGTTCTTC	TRBV5-1	TRBJ2-1	.
CASSLISGGYGYTF	TGCGCCAGCAGCTTGATATCGGGGGGATATGGCTACACCTTC	TRBV5-1	TRBJ1-2	.
CASRSWGADTGELFF	TGTGCCAGCCGATCTTGGGGGGCCGACACCGGGGAGCTGTTTTTT	TRBV27	TRBJ2-2	.
CASSLDSGRANTGELFF	TGTGCCAGCAGCCTAGATAGCGGGAGGGCGAACACCGGGGAGCTGTTTTTT	TRBV7-2	TRBJ2-2	TRBD2
CASSLSPYIPSVLTF	TGTGCCAGCAGTTTATCACCCTATATCCCCTCCGTCCTGACTTTC	TRBV27	TRBJ2-6	.
CASSRVTGATNEKLFF	TGTGCCAGCAGCAGAGTGACGGGTGCAACTAATGAAAAACTGTTTTTT	TRBV11-2	TRBJ1-4	.
CASSQEGTGALQTQYF	TGTGCCAGCAGCCAAGAAGGGACAGGGGCTTTGCAGACCCAGTACTTC	TRBV14	TRBJ2-5	TRBD1
CAWSVKGNQPQHF	TGTGCCTGGAGTGTTAAGGGGAATCAGCCCCAGCATTTT	TRBV30	TRBJ1-5	.
CASSTGQLYEQYF	TGTGCCAGCAGCACCGGACAGCTCTACGAGCAGTACTTC	TRBV11-2	TRBJ2-7	.
CASRYREGGLRNTEAFF	TGTGCCAGCAGATACCGAGAAGGGGGACTGAGAAACACTGAAGCTTTCTTT	TRBV27	TRBJ1-1	.
CASSDVLGLPSFLDEQFF	TGTGCCAGCAGTGACGTTTTGGGACTGCCCTCTTTCCTCGATGAGCAGTTCTTC	TRBV6-1	TRBJ2-1	.
CASSIVQVTYEQYF	TGTGCCAGTAGTATCGTACAGGTGACCTACGAGCAGTACTTC	TRBV19	TRBJ2-7	.